What follows is one TCR beta chain and its context. Using immunoSEQ multiplex PCR, the repertoire was profiled, and TCRdb retains in-frame clones only, with some absent. The sample lists 60,000 to 75,000 clones; 72% were seen once. Within 2 weeks of study entry, exposed participants had contacted a PCR-confirmed or clinician-diagnosed COVID-19 case. The length of the CDR3 is 15 residues. The ends lost 2 bases at V and 1 base at J; junction bases unmatched: 3. From germline, CDR1 is SGHVS and CDR2 FQNEAQ. The data belong to a study of blood T cell repertoires in COVID-19. For the study at large: Researchers got acute and convalescent COVID-19 samples from the United States, Italy and Spain.

The gene calls are TRBV7-8 and TRBJ1-1; 8 bases are shared with TRBD1. The sample was PBMCs or T cells enriched from blood (not recorded which). The receptor was derived from a woman in her fifties or sixties who had been exposed to COVID-19. This chain's CDR3 is CASSLRDRRNTEAFF. As DNA, the CDR3 is TGTGCCAGCAGCTTAAGGGACAGGAGGAACACTGAAGCTTTCTTT.